The next 25 T cell receptor beta chains were all read from a single sample in a study of CD8 T cells in ankylosing spondylitis. TCRdb re-called the 5' RACE reads with MiXCR, one entry per CDR3 protein. The sample gives roughly 180,000 distinct CDR3 sequences, 9.8% of which show up once; more than 13% is in the top ten. Source material: blood, either unsorted or a sorted T cell fraction (not recorded which). These receptors originate from a female donor with ankylosing spondylitis or in good health (not recorded which).

This clonotype was found a few times. The chain combines TRBV29-1 with TRBJ2-1; 10 bases map to TRBD1. V shed 7 bases and J 4 bases; nucleotides not matched to a gene: 4. Germline V gene data show CDR1 as SQVTM and CDR2 as ANQGSEA. The CDR3 has 13 amino acids. The CDR3 DNA sequence: TGCAGCGCCCGGGACAGGGGTTACAATGAGCAGTTCTTC. It encodes CSARDRGYNEQFF.

This rearrangement joins TRBV11-2 to TRBJ2-3; 8 positions agree with TRBD2. There are 17 residues in the CDR3. With 1 base clipped from V and 6 bases from J, the junction kept 12 bases outside the gene matches. Per the germline V gene, CDR1 is SGHAT and CDR2 is FQNNGV. CDR3: CASSLGTAGVGGDTQYF. CDR3 in DNA: TGTGCCAGCAGCTTAGGAACAGCGGGAGTGGGGGGGGATACGCAGTATTTT.

The genes are TRBV6-2 or TRBV6-3 and TRBJ1-1, with 9 bases lining up with TRBD1. The V and J ends lost 2 bases and 4 bases, in that order; junction bases with no gene match: 5. Looked up from germline, CDR1 is MNHEY and CDR2 is SVGEGT. The CDR3 is 15 residues long. The CDR3 DNA reads TGTGCCAGCAGTTACGCATTGACAGGGGGCACTGAAGCTTTCTTT. It translates to CASSYALTGGTEAFF.

The J gene is TRBJ1-2, the V gene TRBV4-1, with TRBD1 identical over 8 bases. The V gene's germline CDR1 is MGHRA and CDR2 YSYEKL. The CDR3 is 18 residues long. Trimming took 2 bases from V and 0 from J; bases not matched to a gene: 11. The CDR3 sequence is CASSQINRDRPANYGYTF. The CDR3 DNA follows: TGCGCCAGCAGCCAAATTAACCGGGACAGGCCCGCTAACTATGGCTACACCTTC.

This clonotype was seen a handful of times. The chain combines TRBV27 with TRBJ2-2; perhaps D is TRBD1 or TRBD2 (5 bases each). Germline loops: CDR1 MNHEY, CDR2 SMNVEV (reference sequence). This CDR3 spans 15 amino acids. V was cut by 3 bases and J by 4 bases, with 12 bases left in between. The DNA for the CDR3 is TGTGCCAGCAGTTTCGATCAGGGACCCACCGGGGAGCTGTTTTTT. This encodes CASSFDQGPTGELFF.

This clonotype was detected ten times or more. This chain links TRBV4-3 with TRBJ2-3; weak D call: TRBD1 (6 bases). V was trimmed by 0 bases and J by 5 bases, leaving 15 bases between them. In germline, CDR1 is LGHNA, CDR2 YSLEER. The CDR3 covers 16 residues. The CDR3 is CASSQDARQAGDTQYF. CDR3 bases: TGCGCCAGCAGCCAAGACGCTAGACAGGCTGGAGATACGCAGTATTTT.

The genes are TRBV9 and TRBJ1-4; 8 nucleotides line up with TRBD1. CDR3 length: 14 residues. Losses at the gene ends were 3 bases for V and 7 bases for J; bases not matched to a gene: 5. Germline assignment: CDR1 SGDLS and CDR2 YYNGEE. The CDR3 loop is CASSAGQGGEKLFF. CDR3 coding DNA: TGTGCCAGCAGCGCTGGACAGGGAGGTGAAAAACTGTTTTTT.

There are many counts of this clonotype. The chain links TRBV7-8 to TRBJ2-2; TRBD1 matches at 7 bases. V trimming: 7 bases; J trimming: 1 base; junction bases outside the gene matches: 3. This CDR3 contains 14 residues. Germline CDR1 is SGHVS and CDR2 is FQNEAQ. The CDR3 loop reads CASKGDRNTGELFF. DNA of the CDR3: TGTGCCAGCAAAGGGGACAGGAACACCGGGGAGCTGTTTTTT.

The V and J genes are TRBV4-3 and TRBJ1-4; D unclear. The CDR3 has 14 residues. The ends were cut back, 1 base at V and 3 bases at J, with 6 bases in the middle. Germline CDR1 is LGHNA and CDR2 is YSLEER. CDR3 sequence reads: CASSQGTSNEKLFF. DNA of the CDR3: TGCGCCAGCAGCCAAGGGACCTCTAATGAAAAACTGTTTTTT.

The chain carries TRBV11-1 and TRBJ2-1, with 11 bases matching TRBD1. Germline assignment: CDR1 SGHAT and CDR2 FQDESV (reference sequence). V trimming: 5 bases; J trimming: 0 bases; junction bases outside the gene matches: 9. The CDR3 runs 18 residues. The DNA of the CDR3 is TGTGCCAGCAGCCCCGGACAGGGGGCCCTCAACTCCTACAATGAGCAGTTCTTC. Translation: CASSPGQGALNSYNEQFF.

The chain has TRBV9 and TRBJ2-7; unclear D gene. The CDR3 length is 15 residues. Germline-derived CDR1 and CDR2 are SGDLS and YYNGEE. The V gene lost 0 bases and the J gene lost 4 bases, with 14 bases spanning the gap. Written as DNA, the CDR3 is TGTGCCAGCAGCGTAGGCGAGACCCCCAATTACGAGCAGTACTTC. Residues: CASSVGETPNYEQYF.

The V and J genes are TRBV9 and TRBJ2-5; 8 bases agree with TRBD1. The germline V gene encodes CDR1 SGDLS and CDR2 YYNGEE. V shed 4 bases, J shed 3 bases, and the junction held 5 bases outside the gene matches. There are 14 residues in the CDR3. CDR3: CASSRDRIEETQYF. For the CDR3, the DNA is TGTGCCAGCAGCCGGGACAGGATCGAAGAGACCCAGTACTTC.

In this sample, this clonotype turned up many times. The chain uses TRBV4-3 and TRBJ2-5; no clear D. V shed 4 bases and J shed 4 bases, with 19 bases lying between them. The CDR3 covers 16 residues. The germline gives CDR1 LGHNA, CDR2 YSLEER. CDR3 residues: CASSRTHSGFPETQYF. The CDR3 DNA is TGCGCCAGCAGCCGAACACATTCGGGTTTTCCAGAGACCCAGTACTTC.

This clonotype was counted ten times or more. The genes are TRBV6-5 and TRBJ2-5; 15 bases are shared with TRBD2. The CDR3 extends over 17 amino acids. Germline V gene sequence: CDR1 MNHEY, CDR2 SVGAGI. J was trimmed by 5 bases and V by 0 bases; bases with no gene match: 4. The CDR3 nucleotides read TGTGCCAGCAGTTACTCCGGACTAGCGGGAGGGCCTGAGACCCAGTACTTC. It yields the protein CASSYSGLAGGPETQYF.

The CDR3 DNA reads TGTGCCAGCAGCTTACTACCCCTGAGGAGGGATGAGCAGTTCTTC. Translation gives CASSLLPLRRDEQFF. This chain links TRBV7-6 with TRBJ2-1; maybe TRBD2 (6 bases). V was clipped by 2 bases and J by 8 bases, with 16 bases between them. Germline CDR1 is SGHVS and CDR2 is FNYEAQ. CDR3 length: 15 amino acids.

The chain couples TRBV7-8 to TRBJ2-3; a weak D match, TRBD2 (5 bases). The germline V gene encodes CDR1 SGHVS and CDR2 FQNEAQ. The V end was cut by 7 bases, the J end by 4 bases, with 18 bases between. CDR3 size: 15 residues. The CDR3 sequence: CASTDTLSDPDTQYF. CDR3 coding DNA: TGTGCCAGCACAGACACCCTTAGCGATCCAGATACGCAGTATTTT.

This clonotype was found many times. The chain has TRBV13 and TRBJ1-1; no clear D. Trimming cost V 3 bases and J 3 bases, with 11 bases left between them. The CDR3 runs 14 residues. Looked up from germline, CDR1 is PRHDT and CDR2 is FYEKMQ (reference sequence). The CDR3 sequence is CASSFGEGHTEAFF. The CDR3 coding sequence is TGTGCCAGCAGCTTCGGAGAAGGGCACACTGAAGCTTTCTTT.

This clonotype was seen only a few times. The V gene is TRBV7-9, the J gene TRBJ1-2; TRBD1 matches 7 bases. Germline V gene data show CDR1 as SEHNR and CDR2 as FQNEAQ (reference sequence). The CDR3 runs to 14 residues. Trimming removed 5 bases from V and 2 bases from J; junction bases left unmatched: 5. In DNA form, the CDR3 reads TGTGCCAGCAGCCCTCCGGGACAGAACTATGGCTACACCTTC. It yields the protein CASSPPGQNYGYTF.

This clonotype was counted between two and nine times. This rearrangement joins TRBV4-2 to TRBJ2-7; the match to TRBD2 covers 8 bases. J lost 0 bases, V lost 0 bases, and 4 bases had no gene match. CDR3 length: 16 amino acids. CDR1 is LGHNA and CDR2 is YNFKEQ in the germline V gene. The CDR3 nucleotides read TGTGCCAGCAGCCAAGACACGACTAGCGACTCCTACGAGCAGTACTTC. It yields the protein CASSQDTTSDSYEQYF.

This clonotype occurred once. The rearrangement joins TRBV4-3 to TRBJ2-1, with 9 positions matching TRBD2. The V segment lost 0 bases and the J segment 7 bases; nucleotides outside the gene matches: 13. CDR1 is LGHNA, CDR2 YSLEER, per germline. CDR3 length: 18 residues. CDR3 DNA sequence: TGCGCCAGCAGCCAAGATCGGGTCGGGCTAGCGGGACCAAATGAGCAGTTCTTC. It codes for CASSQDRVGLAGPNEQFF.

This clonotype was found a few times. This rearrangement joins TRBV9 to TRBJ2-3; the D is unclear. The CDR3 runs to 14 residues. The V end lost 4 bases, the J end lost 10 bases, and 19 bases lay between the germline ends. CDR1 is SGDLS, CDR2 YYNGEE, per germline. CDR3 in DNA: TGTGCCAGCAGCTCCCGGGTGCAGGTGACGGCGCAGTATTTT. As protein: CASSSRVQVTAQYF.

This clonotype was seen many times. The chain uses TRBV7-6 and TRBJ2-1; D is unresolved. CDR3 length: 15 amino acids. Germline CDR1 is SGHVS and CDR2 is FNYEAQ. The V end was cut by 5 bases, the J end by 5 bases, with 16 bases between. CDR3 in amino acids: CASSPAGIGHNEQFF. The CDR3 DNA reads as TGTGCCAGCAGCCCGGCAGGCATAGGGCACAATGAGCAGTTCTTC.

This clonotype turned up a few times. The chain has TRBV24-1 and TRBJ2-1, with D uncertain. V lost 12 bases and J 0 bases, leaving 17 bases between the germline ends. The CDR3 has 15 amino acids. CDR1 is KGHDR and CDR2 is SFDVKD in the germline V gene. The DNA of the CDR3 is TGTGCCTCGGGTTCCGGGTTGAGCTCCTACAATGAGCAGTTCTTC. Translated, it gives CASGSGLSSYNEQFF.

This clonotype was seen at least ten times. The chain couples TRBV20-1 to TRBJ1-1; D not resolved. V was cut by 2 bases and J by 3 bases, with 19 bases left in between. Germline loops: CDR1 DFQATT, CDR2 SNEGSKA (reference sequence). The CDR3 is 16 residues long. The CDR3 here is CSARLPLRLGDTEAFF. CDR3 DNA: TGCAGTGCTAGATTACCCCTACGGCTCGGAGACACTGAAGCTTTCTTT.

This clonotype was counted many times. This rearrangement joins TRBV28 to TRBJ1-5; no firm D call. Germline-derived CDR1 and CDR2 are MDHEN and SYDVKM. Trimming shortened V by 2 bases and J by 1 base, and 3 bases separated the two germline ends. CDR3 size: 13 residues. The CDR3 sequence: CASSLISNQPQHF. The DNA of the CDR3 is TGTGCCAGCAGTTTAATAAGCAATCAGCCCCAGCATTTT.